These 4 T cell receptor beta chains were sequenced from one sample in a study of T-cell reconstitution after alpha-beta-depleted transplantation in children. Molecular barcoding with unique molecular identifiers was used for the TCRbeta library. TCRdb reprocessed the PCR reads via MiXCR and lists one record per CDR3 protein. Here the sample spans about 77,000 distinct CDR3 sequences, about a sixth being singletons. The sample here was PBMCs, mostly from graft donor cells, taken 360 days after TCRalphabeta/CD19-depleted stem cell transplant. Receptors originate from a male patient aged 2 to 9 who had a stem cell transplant for acute lymphoblastic leukemia, so the T cells may come from the graft donor.

The rearrangement joins TRBV5-5 to TRBJ2-1, with a tentative D call TRBD1 (6 bases). Per germline, CDR1 SGHKS and CDR2 YYEKEE (reference sequence). The CDR3 is 13 amino acids. V was cut by 5 bases and J by 6 bases, with 12 bases left in between. In nucleotides, the CDR3 is TGTGCCAGCAGGGTCTGGACAGTCAATGAGCAGTTCTTC. Its protein product is CASRVWTVNEQFF.

There are many counts of this clonotype. The V and J genes are TRBV3-1 and TRBJ2-2; the D call may be TRBD1 or TRBD2 (5 bases each). Looked up from germline, CDR1 is LGHDT and CDR2 is YNNKEL (reference sequence). The CDR3 sequence is 16 residues long. The V end was cut by 8 bases, the J end by 7 bases, with 23 bases between. The CDR3 loop reads CASSLYRRYSGGELFF. The CDR3, as DNA: TGTGCCAGCTCTCTCTACAGGAGGTACTCGGGCGGGGAGCTGTTTTTT. Full variable domain (missing parts from reference TRBV3-1 and TRBJ2-2): DTAVSQTPKYLVTQMGNDKSIKCEQNLGHDTMYWYKQDSKKFLKIMFSYNNKELIINETVPNRFSPKSPDKAHLNLHINSLELGDSAVYFCASSLYRRYSGGELFFGEGSRLTVL.

V is TRBV3-1 and J is TRBJ2-2, with D uncertain. This CDR3 is 18 amino acids long. From germline, CDR1 is LGHDT and CDR2 YNNKEL (reference sequence). Trimming shortened V by 7 bases and J by 6 bases, and 27 bases separated the two germline ends. This chain's CDR3 is CASTYATTSLRISGELFF. The CDR3 coding sequence is TGTGCCAGCACTTACGCCACGACCTCATTGCGGATTTCCGGGGAGCTGTTTTTT. Supplemented by reference TRBV3-1 and TRBJ2-2, the full variable domain reads DTAVSQTPKYLVTQMGNDKSIKCEQNLGHDTMYWYKQDSKKFLKIMFSYNNKELIINETVPNRFSPKSPDKAHLNLHINSLELGDSAVYFCASTYATTSLRISGELFFGEGSRLTVL.

The rearrangement links TRBV21-1 to TRBJ2-2. TRBV21-1 has pseudogene status. The CDR3 loop spans 15 amino acids. DNA for the CDR3: TGTGCCAGCAGCAAAGCTTTGGGAAACGCCGGGGAGCTGTTTTTT. As protein: CASSKALGNAGELFF.